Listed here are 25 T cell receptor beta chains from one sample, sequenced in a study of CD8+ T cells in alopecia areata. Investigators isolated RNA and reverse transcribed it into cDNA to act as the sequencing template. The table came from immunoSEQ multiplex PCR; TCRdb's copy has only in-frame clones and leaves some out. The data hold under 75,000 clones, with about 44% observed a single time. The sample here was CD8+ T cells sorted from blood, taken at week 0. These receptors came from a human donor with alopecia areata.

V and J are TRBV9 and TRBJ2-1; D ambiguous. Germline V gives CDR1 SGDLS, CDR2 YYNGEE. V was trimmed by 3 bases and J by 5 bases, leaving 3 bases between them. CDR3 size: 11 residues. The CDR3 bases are TGTGCCAGCAGCGGAAACAATGAGCAGTTCTTC. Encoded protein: CASSGNNEQFF.

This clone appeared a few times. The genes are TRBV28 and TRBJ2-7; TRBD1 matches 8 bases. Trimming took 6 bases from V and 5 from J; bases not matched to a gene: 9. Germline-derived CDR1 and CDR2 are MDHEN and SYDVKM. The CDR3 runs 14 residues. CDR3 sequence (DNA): TGTGCCAGCAGCCCCAGGACAGGGTTCCACGAGCAGTACTTC. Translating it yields CASSPRTGFHEQYF. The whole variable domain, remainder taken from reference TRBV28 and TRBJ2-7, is DVKVTQSSRYLVKRTGEKVFLECVQDMDHENMFWYRQDPGLGLRLIYFSYDVKMKEKGDIPEGYSVSREKKERFSLILESASTNQTSMYLCASSPRTGFHEQYFGPGTRLTVT.

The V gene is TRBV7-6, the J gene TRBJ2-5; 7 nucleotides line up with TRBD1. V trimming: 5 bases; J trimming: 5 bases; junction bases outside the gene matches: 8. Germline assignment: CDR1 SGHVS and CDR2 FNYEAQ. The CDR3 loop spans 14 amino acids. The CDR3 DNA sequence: TGTGCCAGCAGCCCCGTCCGCAGGGGGGAGACCCAGTACTTC. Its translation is CASSPVRRGETQYF.

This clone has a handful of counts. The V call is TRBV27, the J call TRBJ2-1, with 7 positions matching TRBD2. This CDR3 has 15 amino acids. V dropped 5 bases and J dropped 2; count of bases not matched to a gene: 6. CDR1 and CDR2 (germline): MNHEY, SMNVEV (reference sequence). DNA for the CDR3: TGTGCCAGCAGTATGACGGGAGGCCCCTACAATGAGCAGTTCTTC. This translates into CASSMTGGPYNEQFF.

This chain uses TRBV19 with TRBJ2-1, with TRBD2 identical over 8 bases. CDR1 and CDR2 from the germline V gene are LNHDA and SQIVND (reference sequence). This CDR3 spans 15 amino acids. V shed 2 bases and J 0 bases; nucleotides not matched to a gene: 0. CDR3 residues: CASSISGSSYNEQFF. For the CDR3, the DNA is TGTGCCAGTAGTATAAGCGGGAGCTCCTACAATGAGCAGTTCTTC.

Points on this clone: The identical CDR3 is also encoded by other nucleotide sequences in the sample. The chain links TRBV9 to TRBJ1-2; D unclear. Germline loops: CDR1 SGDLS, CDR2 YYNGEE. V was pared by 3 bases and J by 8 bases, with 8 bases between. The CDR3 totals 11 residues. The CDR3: CASSALGGYTF. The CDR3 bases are TGTGCCAGCAGCGCCTTGGGAGGCTACACCTTC.

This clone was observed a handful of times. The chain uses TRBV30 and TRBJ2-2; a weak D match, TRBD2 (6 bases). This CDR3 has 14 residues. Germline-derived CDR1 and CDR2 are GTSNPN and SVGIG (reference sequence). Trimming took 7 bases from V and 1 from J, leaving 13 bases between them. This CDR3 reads CASGGARNTGELFF. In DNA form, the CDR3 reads TGTGCCTCCGGGGGAGCCCGGAACACCGGGGAGCTGTTTTTT.

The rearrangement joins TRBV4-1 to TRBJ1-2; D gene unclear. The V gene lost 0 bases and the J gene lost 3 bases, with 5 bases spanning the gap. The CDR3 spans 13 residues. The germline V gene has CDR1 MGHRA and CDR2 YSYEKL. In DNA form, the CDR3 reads TGCGCCAGCAGCCAAGAACCACACTATGGCTACACCTTC. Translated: CASSQEPHYGYTF.

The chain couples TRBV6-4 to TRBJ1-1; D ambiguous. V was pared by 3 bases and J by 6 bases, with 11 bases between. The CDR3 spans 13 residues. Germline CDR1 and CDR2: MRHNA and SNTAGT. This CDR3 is CASSESFGSEAFF. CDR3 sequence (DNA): TGTGCCAGCAGTGAGTCCTTCGGGTCTGAAGCTTTCTTT.

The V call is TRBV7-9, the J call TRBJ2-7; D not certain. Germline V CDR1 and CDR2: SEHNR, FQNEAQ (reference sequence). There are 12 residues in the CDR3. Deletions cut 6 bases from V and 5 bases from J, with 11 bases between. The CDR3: CASRGDLNEQYF. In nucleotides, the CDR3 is TGTGCCAGCAGGGGCGACCTGAACGAGCAGTACTTC. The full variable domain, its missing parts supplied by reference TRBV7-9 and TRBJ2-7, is DTGVSQNPRHKITKRGQNVTFRCDPISEHNRLYWYRQTLGQGPEFLTYFQNEAQLEKSRLLSDRFSAERPKGSFSTLEIQRTEQGDSAMYLCASRGDLNEQYFGPGTRLTVT.

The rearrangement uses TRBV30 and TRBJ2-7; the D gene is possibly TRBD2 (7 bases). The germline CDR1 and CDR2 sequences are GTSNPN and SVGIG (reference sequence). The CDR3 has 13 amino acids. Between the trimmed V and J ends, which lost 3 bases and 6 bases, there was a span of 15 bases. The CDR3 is CAWSHRGGGEQYF. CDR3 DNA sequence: TGTGCCTGGAGCCATAGGGGGGGCGGCGAGCAGTACTTC.

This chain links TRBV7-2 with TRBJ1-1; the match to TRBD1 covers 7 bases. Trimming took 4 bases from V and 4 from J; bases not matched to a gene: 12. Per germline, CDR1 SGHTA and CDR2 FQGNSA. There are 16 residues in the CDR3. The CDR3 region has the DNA TGTGCCAGCAGCTCGGGCAGGGGGGTTCGGCGCACTGAAGCTTTCTTT. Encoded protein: CASSSGRGVRRTEAFF. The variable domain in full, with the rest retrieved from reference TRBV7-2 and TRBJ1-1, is GAGVSQSPSNKVTEKGKDVELRCDPISGHTALYWYRQSLGQGLEFLIYFQGNSAPDKSGLPSDRFSAERTGGSVSTLTIQRTQQEDSAVYLCASSSGRGVRRTEAFFGQGTRLTVV.

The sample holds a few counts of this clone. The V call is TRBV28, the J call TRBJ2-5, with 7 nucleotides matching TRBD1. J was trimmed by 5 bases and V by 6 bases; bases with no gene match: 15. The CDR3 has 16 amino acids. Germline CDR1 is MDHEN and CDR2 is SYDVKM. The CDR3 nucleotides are TGTGCCAGCAGGAGCGACAGGGTCCGTCTTGGGGAGACCCAGTACTTC. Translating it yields CASRSDRVRLGETQYF.

CDR3 nucleotides: TGTGCCAGCAGCCCCTCCGGGAAGAAGGTCGAGCAGTACTTC. Residues: CASSPSGKKVEQYF. This sequence joins TRBV27 and TRBJ2-7; TRBD2 might be the D (5 bases). Trimming cost V 6 bases and J 6 bases, with 18 bases left between them. Germline CDR1 and CDR2: MNHEY and SMNVEV (reference sequence). This CDR3 spans 14 amino acids.

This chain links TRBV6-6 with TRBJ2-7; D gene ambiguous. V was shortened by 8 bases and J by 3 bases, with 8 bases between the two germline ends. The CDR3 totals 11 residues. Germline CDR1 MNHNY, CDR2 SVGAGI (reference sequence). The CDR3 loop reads CASSLGYEQYF. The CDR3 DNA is TGTGCCAGCTCCCTGGGCTACGAGCAGTACTTC.

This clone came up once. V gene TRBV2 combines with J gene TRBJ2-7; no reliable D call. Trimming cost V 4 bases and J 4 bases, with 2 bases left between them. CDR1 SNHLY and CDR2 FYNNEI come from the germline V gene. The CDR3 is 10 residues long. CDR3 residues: CASSGYEQYF. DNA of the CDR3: TGTGCCAGCAGTGGTTACGAGCAGTACTTC.

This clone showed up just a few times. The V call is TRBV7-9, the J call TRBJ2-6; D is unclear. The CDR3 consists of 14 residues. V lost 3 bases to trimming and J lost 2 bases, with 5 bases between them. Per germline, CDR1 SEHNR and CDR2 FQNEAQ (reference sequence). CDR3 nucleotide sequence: TGTGCCAGCAGCTTCGAACCTGGGGCCAACGTCCTGACTTTC. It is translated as CASSFEPGANVLTF. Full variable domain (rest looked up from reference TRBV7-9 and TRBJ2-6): DTGVSQNPRHKITKRGQNVTFRCDPISEHNRLYWYRQTLGQGPEFLTYFQNEAQLEKSRLLSDRFSAERPKGSFSTLEIQRTEQGDSAMYLCASSFEPGANVLTFGAGSRLTVL.

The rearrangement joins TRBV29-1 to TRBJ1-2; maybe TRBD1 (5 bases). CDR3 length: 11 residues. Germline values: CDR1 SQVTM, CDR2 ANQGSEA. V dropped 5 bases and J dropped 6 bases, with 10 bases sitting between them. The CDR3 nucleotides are TGCAGCGTTTCTGGGGCTCATGGCTACACCTTC. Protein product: CSVSGAHGYTF. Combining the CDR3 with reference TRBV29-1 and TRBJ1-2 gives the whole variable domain SAVISQKPSRDICQRGTSLTIQCQVDSQVTMMFWYRQQPGQSLTLIATANQGSEATYESGFVIDKFPISRPNLTFSTLTVSNMSPEDSSIYLCSVSGAHGYTFGSGTRLTVV.

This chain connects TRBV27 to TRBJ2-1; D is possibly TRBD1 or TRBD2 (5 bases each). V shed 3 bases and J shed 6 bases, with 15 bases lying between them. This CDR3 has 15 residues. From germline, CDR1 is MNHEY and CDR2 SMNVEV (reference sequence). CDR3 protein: CASSFSRGLGNEQFF. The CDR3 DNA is TGTGCCAGCAGTTTTTCTCGGGGCCTGGGCAATGAGCAGTTCTTC.

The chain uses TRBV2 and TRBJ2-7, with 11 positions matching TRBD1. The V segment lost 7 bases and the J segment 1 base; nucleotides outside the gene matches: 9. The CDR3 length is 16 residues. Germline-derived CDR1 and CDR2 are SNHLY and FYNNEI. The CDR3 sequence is CASNREGTGGSYEQYF. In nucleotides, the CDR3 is TGTGCCAGCAACCGCGAGGGGACAGGGGGATCCTACGAGCAGTACTTC.

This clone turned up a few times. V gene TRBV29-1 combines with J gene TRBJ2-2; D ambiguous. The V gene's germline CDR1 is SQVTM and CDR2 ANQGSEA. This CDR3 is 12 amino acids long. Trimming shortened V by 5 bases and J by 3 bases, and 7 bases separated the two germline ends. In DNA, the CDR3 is TGCAGCGTTCACCTACACACCGGGGAGCTGTTTTTT. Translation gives CSVHLHTGELFF.

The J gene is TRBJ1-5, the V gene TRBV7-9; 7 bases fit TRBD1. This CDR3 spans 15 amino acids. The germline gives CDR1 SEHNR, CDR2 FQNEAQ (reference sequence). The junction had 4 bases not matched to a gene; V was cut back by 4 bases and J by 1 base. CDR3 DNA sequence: TGTGCCAGCAGCTCCGACAGGGCCAGCAATCAGCCCCAGCATTTT. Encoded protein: CASSSDRASNQPQHF.

In DNA, the CDR3 is TGTGCCAGCAGCCCGGAGACTAGCGGGAGTAGTGCAGATACGCAGTATTTT. Translation: CASSPETSGSSADTQYF. The chain links TRBV11-2 to TRBJ2-3, with 12 bases lining up with TRBD2. After removal of 5 bases from V and 4 bases from J, the junction contained 10 bases not matched to a gene. The germline CDR1 and CDR2 sequences are SGHAT and FQNNGV. The CDR3 has 17 amino acids. The full variable domain, completed using reference TRBV11-2 and TRBJ2-3, is EAGVAQSPRYKIIEKRQSVAFWCNPISGHATLYWYQQILGQGPKLLIQFQNNGVVDDSQLPKDRFSAERLKGVDSTLKIQPAKLEDSAVYLCASSPETSGSSADTQYFGPGTRLTVL.

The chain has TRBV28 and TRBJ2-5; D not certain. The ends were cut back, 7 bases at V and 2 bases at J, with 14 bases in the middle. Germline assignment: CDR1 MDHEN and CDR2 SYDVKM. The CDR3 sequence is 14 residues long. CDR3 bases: TGTGCCAGCAAACGGCGGCCGGTTCAAGAGACCCAGTACTTC. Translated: CASKRRPVQETQYF.

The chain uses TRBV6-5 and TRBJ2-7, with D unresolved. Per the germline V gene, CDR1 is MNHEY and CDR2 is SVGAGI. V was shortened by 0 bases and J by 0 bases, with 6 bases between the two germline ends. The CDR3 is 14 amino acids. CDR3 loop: CASSYSGSSYEQYF. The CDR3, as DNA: TGTGCCAGCAGTTACTCTGGAAGCTCCTACGAGCAGTACTTC.